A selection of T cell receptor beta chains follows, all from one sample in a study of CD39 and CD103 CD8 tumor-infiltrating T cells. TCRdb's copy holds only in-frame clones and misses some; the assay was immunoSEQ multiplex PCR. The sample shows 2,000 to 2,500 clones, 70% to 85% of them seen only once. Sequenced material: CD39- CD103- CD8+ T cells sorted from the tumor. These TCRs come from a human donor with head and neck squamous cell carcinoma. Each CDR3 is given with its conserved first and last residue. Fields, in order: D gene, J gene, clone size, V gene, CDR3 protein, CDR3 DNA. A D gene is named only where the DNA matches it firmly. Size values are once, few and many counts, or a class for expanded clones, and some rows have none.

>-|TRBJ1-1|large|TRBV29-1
CSAREEREAGKNTEAFF
TGCAGCGCCAGGGAAGAAAGGGAGGCAGGTAAGAACACTGAAGCTTTCTTT
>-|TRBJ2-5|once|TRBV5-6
CASSWTGSGQETQYF
TGTGCCAGCAGCTGGACTGGGTCGGGCCAAGAGACCCAGTACTTC
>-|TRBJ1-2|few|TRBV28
CASSLVTNYGYTF
TGTGCCAGCAGTTTAGTTACTAACTATGGCTACACCTTC
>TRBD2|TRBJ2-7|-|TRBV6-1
CASSDRPSGADEQYF
TGTGCCAGCAGTGACAGGCCTAGCGGGGCGGACGAGCAGTACTTC
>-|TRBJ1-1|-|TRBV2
CASSELGDKNTEAFF
TGTGCCAGCAGTGAATTAGGGGATAAGAACACTGAAGCTTTCTTT
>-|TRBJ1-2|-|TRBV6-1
CASSLGDYTF
TGTGCCAGCAGTTTAGGGGACTACACCTTC
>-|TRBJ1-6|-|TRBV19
CASSTEGLHAPLHF
TGTGCCAGTAGTACTGAGGGACTGCATGCGCCCCTCCACTTT
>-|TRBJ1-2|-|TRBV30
CASDWGQFYGYTF
TGTGCCTCTGATTGGGGGCAGTTCTATGGCTACACCTTC
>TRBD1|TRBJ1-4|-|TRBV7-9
CASSLPRNEGADEKLFF
TGTGCCAGCAGCCTTCCCCGAAATGAGGGGGCCGATGAAAAACTGTTTTTT
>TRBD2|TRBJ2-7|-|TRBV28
CASSPEGGSYEQYF
TGTGCCAGCAGCCCCGAGGGAGGGTCATACGAGCAGTACTTC
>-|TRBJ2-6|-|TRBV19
CASSIMRAGANVLTF
TGTGCCAGTAGTATCATGCGGGCTGGGGCCAACGTCCTGACTTTC
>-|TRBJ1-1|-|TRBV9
CASSVGAGAGWEAFF
TGTGCCAGCAGCGTGGGGGCAGGGGCCGGGTGGGAAGCTTTCTTT
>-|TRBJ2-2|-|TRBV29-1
CSGREPTGELFF
TGCAGCGGCCGGGAGCCGACCGGGGAGCTGTTTTTT
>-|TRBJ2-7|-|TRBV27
CASSLSAGSGQYF
TGTGCCAGCAGTTTATCGGCAGGATCGGGGCAGTACTTC